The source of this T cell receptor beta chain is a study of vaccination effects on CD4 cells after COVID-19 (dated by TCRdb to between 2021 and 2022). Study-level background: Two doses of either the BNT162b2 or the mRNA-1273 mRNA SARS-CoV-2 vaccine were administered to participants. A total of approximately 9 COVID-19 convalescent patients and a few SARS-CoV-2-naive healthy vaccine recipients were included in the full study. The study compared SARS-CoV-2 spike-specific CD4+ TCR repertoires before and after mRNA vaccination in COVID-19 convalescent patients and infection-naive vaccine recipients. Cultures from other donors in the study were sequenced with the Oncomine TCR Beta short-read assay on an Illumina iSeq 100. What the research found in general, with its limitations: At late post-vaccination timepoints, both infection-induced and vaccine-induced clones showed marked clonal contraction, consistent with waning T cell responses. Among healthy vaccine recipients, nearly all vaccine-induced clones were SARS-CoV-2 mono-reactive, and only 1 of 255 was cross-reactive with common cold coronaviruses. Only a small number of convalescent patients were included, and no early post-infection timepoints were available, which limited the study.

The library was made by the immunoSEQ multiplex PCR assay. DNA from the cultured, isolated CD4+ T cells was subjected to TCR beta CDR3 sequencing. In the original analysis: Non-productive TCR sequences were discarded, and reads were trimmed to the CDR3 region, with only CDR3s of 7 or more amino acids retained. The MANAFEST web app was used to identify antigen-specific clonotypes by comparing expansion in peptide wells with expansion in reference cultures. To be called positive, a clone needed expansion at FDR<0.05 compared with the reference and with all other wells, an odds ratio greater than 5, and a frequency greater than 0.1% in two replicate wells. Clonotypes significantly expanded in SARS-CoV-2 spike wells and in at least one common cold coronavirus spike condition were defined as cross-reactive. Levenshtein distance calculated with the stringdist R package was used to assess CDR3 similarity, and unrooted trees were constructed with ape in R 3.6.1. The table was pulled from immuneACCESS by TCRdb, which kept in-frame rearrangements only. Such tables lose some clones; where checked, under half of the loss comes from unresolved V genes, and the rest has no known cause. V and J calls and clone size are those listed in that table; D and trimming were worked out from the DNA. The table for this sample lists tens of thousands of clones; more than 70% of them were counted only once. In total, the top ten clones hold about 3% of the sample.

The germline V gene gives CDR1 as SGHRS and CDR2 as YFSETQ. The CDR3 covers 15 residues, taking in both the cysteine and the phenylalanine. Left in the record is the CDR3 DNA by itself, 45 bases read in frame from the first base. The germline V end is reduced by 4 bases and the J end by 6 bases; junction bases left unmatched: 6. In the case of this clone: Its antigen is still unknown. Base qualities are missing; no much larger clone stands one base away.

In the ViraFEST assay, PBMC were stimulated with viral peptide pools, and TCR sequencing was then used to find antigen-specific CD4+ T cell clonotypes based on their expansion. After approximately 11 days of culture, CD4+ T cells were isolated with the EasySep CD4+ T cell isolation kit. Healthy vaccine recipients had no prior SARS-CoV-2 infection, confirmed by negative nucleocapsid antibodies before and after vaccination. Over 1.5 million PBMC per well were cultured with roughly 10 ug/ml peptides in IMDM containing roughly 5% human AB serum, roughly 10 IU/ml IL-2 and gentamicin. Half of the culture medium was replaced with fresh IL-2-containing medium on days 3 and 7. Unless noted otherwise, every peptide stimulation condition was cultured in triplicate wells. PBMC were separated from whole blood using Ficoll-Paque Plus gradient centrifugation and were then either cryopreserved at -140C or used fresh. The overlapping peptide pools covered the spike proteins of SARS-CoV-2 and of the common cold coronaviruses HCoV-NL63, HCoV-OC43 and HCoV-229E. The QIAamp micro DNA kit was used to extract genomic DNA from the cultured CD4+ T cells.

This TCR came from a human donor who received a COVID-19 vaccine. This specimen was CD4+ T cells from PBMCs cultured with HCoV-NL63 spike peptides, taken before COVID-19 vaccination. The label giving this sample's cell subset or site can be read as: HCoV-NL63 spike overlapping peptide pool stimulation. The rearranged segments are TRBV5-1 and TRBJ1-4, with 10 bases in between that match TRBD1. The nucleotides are TGCGCCAGCAGCGTCGCCGGGACAGGGGATGAAAAACTGTTTTTT. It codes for CASSVAGTGDEKLFF.